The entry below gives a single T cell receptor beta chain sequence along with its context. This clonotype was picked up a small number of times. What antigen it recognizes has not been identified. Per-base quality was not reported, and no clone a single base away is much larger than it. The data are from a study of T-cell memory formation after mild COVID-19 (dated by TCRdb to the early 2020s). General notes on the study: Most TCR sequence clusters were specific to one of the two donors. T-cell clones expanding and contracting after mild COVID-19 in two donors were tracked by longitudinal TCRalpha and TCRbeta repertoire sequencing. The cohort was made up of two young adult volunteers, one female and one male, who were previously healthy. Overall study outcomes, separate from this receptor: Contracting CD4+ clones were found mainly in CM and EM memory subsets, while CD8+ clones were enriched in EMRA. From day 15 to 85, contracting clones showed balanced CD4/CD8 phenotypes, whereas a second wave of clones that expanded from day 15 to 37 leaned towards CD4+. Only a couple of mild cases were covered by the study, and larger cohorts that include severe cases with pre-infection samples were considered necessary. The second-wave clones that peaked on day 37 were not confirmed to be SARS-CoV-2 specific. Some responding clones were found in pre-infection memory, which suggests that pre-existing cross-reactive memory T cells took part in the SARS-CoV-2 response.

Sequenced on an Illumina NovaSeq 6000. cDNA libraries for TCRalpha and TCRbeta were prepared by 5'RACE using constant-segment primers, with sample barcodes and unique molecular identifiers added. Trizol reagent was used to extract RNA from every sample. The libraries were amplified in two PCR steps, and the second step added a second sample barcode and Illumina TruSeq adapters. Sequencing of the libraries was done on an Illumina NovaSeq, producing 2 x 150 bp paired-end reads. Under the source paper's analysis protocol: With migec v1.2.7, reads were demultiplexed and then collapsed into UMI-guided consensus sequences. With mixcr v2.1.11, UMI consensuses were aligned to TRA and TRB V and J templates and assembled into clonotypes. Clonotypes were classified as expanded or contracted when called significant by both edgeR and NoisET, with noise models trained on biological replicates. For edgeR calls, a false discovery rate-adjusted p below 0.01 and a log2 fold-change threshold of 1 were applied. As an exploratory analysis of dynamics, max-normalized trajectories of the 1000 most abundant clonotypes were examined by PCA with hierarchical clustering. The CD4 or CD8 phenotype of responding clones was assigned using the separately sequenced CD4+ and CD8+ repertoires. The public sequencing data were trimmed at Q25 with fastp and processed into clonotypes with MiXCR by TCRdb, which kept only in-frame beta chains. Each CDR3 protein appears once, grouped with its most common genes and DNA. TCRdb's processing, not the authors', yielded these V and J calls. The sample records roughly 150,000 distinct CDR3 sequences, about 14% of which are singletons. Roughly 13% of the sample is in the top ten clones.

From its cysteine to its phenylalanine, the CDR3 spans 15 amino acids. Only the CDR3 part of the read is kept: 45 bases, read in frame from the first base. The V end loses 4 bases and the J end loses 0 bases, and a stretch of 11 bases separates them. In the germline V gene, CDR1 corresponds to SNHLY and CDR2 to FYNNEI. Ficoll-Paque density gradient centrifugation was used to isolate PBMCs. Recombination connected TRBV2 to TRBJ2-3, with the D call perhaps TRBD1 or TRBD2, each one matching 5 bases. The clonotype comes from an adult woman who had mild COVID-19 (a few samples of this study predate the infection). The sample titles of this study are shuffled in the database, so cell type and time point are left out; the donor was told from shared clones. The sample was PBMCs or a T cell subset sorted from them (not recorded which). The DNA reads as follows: TGTGCCAGCAGTGCGGGGACCCATAGCACAGATACGCAGTATTTT. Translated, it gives CASSAGTHSTDTQYF.